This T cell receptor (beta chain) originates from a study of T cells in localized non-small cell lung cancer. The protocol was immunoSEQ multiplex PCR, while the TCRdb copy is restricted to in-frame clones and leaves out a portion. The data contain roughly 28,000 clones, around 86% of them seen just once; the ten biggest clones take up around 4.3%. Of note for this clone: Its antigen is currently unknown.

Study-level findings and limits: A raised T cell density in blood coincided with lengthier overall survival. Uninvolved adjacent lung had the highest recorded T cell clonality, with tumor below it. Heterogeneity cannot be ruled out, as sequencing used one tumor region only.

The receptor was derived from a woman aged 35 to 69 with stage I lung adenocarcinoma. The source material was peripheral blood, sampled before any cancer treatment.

In nucleotides, the CDR3 is TGCAGCGTTCGTAGCGCCTACCAAGAGACCCAGTACTTC. It specifies CSVRSAYQETQYF. J is TRBJ2-5 and V is TRBV29-1; tentatively, D is TRBD2 (5 bases). The length of the CDR3 is 13 residues. The germline gives CDR1 SQVTM, CDR2 ANQGSEA. V lost 5 bases to trimming and J lost 0 bases, with 10 bases between them.